The clone carrying this T cell receptor beta chain was observed many times. Its target is not known. The data derive from a study of glioma-infiltrating T cells. Study-wide findings and caveats: Tissue and blood shared very few CDR3 sequences. Tissue-blood divergence was below expectation in non-neoplastic patients, above in gliomas.

The iRepertoire nested amplicon-rescue multiplex PCR amplified TCR alpha and beta CDR3s from RNA. Input was roughly 100-450 ng of tissue mRNA or PBMC total RNA. TCRdb reanalysed the multiplex PCR reads using MiXCR and keeps one entry per CDR3 protein. This table holds roughly 130,000 distinct CDR3 sequences, about 25% found once. There are 11 residues in the CDR3. The V end lost 7 bases, the J end lost 2 bases, and 5 bases lay between the germline ends. The germline CDR1 and CDR2 sequences are ENHRY and SYGVKD. The clonotype originates from a human donor with low-grade glioma or glioblastoma, undergoing nonglioma brain surgery, or in good health (not recorded which). Sequencing was done on a sample of glioma tissue, nonneoplastic brain tissue, or PBMCs (not recorded which). V gene TRBV10-3 combines with J gene TRBJ1-1, with D unclear. This chain's CDR3 is CAIKENTEAFF. The CDR3 DNA follows: TGTGCCATCAAAGAAAACACTGAAGCTTTCTTT.